This is a list of T cell receptor beta chains from one sample in a study of shared clonotypes between healthy human individuals. Profiled with immunoSEQ multiplex PCR; TCRdb holds only in-frame clones, not every one. Of about 2.3 million clones in the sample, more than 80% are singletons; the top ten hold 0.3% to 0.4%. Sequenced sample: naive CD4+ T cells from PBMCs. All receptors come from a man between 18 and 29 years old in good health. Some clones in this sample may be carry-over from other donors' samples. Each CDR3 is given with its conserved first and last residue. A D gene is named only where the DNA matches it firmly. The size entry is marked missing in some rows and otherwise reads once, few, many or a size class.

d_call	v_call	j_call	clone_size	cdr3_nt	cdr3_aa
TRBD2	TRBV2	TRBJ2-5	.	TGTGCCAGCAGTGACGGTAGCGGGGAAGAGACCCAGTACTTC	CASSDGSGEETQYF
.	TRBV7-2	TRBJ1-4	.	TGTGCCAGCAGCAAGGACAGTAATGAAAAACTGTTTTTT	CASSKDSNEKLFF
.	TRBV5-5	TRBJ2-2	.	TGTGCCAGCAGCTTGGATAGTTGGGGTAACACCGGGGAGCTGTTTTTT	CASSLDSWGNTGELFF
TRBD2	TRBV7-2	TRBJ2-1	.	TGTGCCAGCAGCTTACAAGGTGGACCAGCGGGAGGGCCAAGTGAGCAGTTCTTC	CASSLQGGPAGGPSEQFF
.	TRBV5-1	TRBJ2-5	.	TGCGCCAGCAGCCCCACCCGCAGGGGAGAGACCCAGTACTTC	CASSPTRRGETQYF
.	TRBV6-5	TRBJ2-7	.	TGTGCCAGCAGTTTGCTAATAGCCGGCAAACCGTACGAGCAGTACTTC	CASSLLIAGKPYEQYF
.	TRBV2	TRBJ1-5	.	TGTGCCAGCAGTGAATCTAGGTCAGAAGGCAATCAGCCCCAGCATTTT	CASSESRSEGNQPQHF
.	TRBV7-9	TRBJ2-7	.	TGTGCCAGCAGCCGAGACATCACCGAGCAGTACTTC	CASSRDITEQYF
.	TRBV28	TRBJ2-7	.	TGTGCCAGCAACGCCCCCCGACGGATATCCTACGAGCAGTACTTC	CASNAPRRISYEQYF
TRBD1	TRBV28	TRBJ2-7	.	TGTGCCAGCAGTGGGCCGGGACAGGGGACCTACGAGCAGTACTTC	CASSGPGQGTYEQYF
.	TRBV2	TRBJ2-1	.	TGTGCCAGCAGTGGGGGACGGGGCAATGAGCAGTTCTTC	CASSGGRGNEQFF
.	TRBV7-2	TRBJ2-7	.	TGTGCCAGCAGCCCCGCGGTGCACTCCTACGAGCAGTACTTC	CASSPAVHSYEQYF
.	TRBV6-5	TRBJ1-4	.	TGTGCCAGCAGCTTGACCGGGCCCGATGGAAAACTGTTTTTT	CASSLTGPDGKLFF
.	TRBV7-8	TRBJ2-7	.	TGTGCCAGCAGTTCCCTCTACGAGCAGTACTTC	CASSSLYEQYF
.	TRBV6-1	TRBJ1-5	few	TGTGCCAGCAGTGGCCACAGCAGCAATCAGCCCCAGCATTTT	CASSGHSSNQPQHF
.	TRBV2	TRBJ2-3	.	TGTGCCGGGGCCGGGGGTCCGACAGATACGCAGTATTTT	CAGAGGPTDTQYF
TRBD2	TRBV6-1	TRBJ2-7	.	TGTGCCAGCAGTGTCTTGCCCGTGACTAGCGCCGAGTACCACGAGCAGTACTTC	CASSVLPVTSAEYHEQYF
.	TRBV7-3	TRBJ2-5	.	TGTGCCAGCAGCTTAGTAGGCCAGCAAGAGACCCAGTACTTC	CASSLVGQQETQYF
.	TRBV7-9	TRBJ2-3	.	TGTGCCAGCGGAGGTGGGGGTAGCGGCCGAATCACAGATACGCAGTATTTT	CASGGGGSGRITDTQYF
.	TRBV5-6	TRBJ2-3	.	TGTGCCAGCAGCGTCCGGGGGAGCACAGATACGCAGTATTTT	CASSVRGSTDTQYF
TRBD1	TRBV19	TRBJ1-5	.	TGTGCCAGGACAGGGGGCTTCTCCGCCGGGGGCAATCAGCCCCAGCATTTT	CARTGGFSAGGNQPQHF
.	TRBV7-2	TRBJ1-4	.	TGTGCCAGCAGCTTAGTAGCGGGCTCTAATGAAAAACTGTTTTTT	CASSLVAGSNEKLFF
.	TRBV2	TRBJ2-1	once	TGTGCCAGCAGAGACTACCTCAATGAGCAGTTCTTC	CASRDYLNEQFF
.	TRBV25-1	TRBJ2-7	few	TGTGCCAGCATGGCGTCCTACGAGCAGTACTTC	CASMASYEQYF
.	TRBV5-5	TRBJ2-5	.	TGTGCCAGCAGCTTGTTTGTGAAGAGGGAGACCCAGTACTTC	CASSLFVKRETQYF
.	TRBV2	TRBJ1-1	few	TGTGCCAGCAGCATGGCCGGGGCGAATACTGAAGCTTTCTTT	CASSMAGANTEAFF
.	TRBV5-5	TRBJ2-1	.	TGTGCCAGCAGCTTGGTGTCTATCCCTCTCAATGAGCAGTTCTTC	CASSLVSIPLNEQFF
TRBD2	TRBV19	TRBJ2-1	.	TGTGCCAGTAGCCGGCCGGGGGGTCGCTCCTACAATGAGCAGTTCTTC	CASSRPGGRSYNEQFF
.	TRBV28	TRBJ2-7	.	TGTGCCAGCAGCCCTCTTCAAAGCTCCTACGAGCAGTACTTC	CASSPLQSSYEQYF
TRBD1	TRBV2	TRBJ1-2	few	TGTGCCAGCACCCTAGACAGGGGTAATGGCTACACCTTC	CASTLDRGNGYTF
TRBD1	TRBV18	TRBJ2-7	.	TGTGCCAGCTCCCCAGGGGGCTACGAGCAGTACTTC	CASSPGGYEQYF
TRBD1	TRBV9	TRBJ1-2	.	TGTGCCAGCAGCGCCCCCCGGTACGGGACAGGGACCCTTGGTCACTATGGCTACACCTTC	CASSAPRYGTGTLGHYGYTF
TRBD2	TRBV5-4	TRBJ2-2	.	TGTGCCAGCAGCCTAGTGGCTAGCGGGGCCAGGGAGCTGTTTTTT	CASSLVASGARELFF
.	TRBV7-3	TRBJ2-7	.	TGTGCCAGCAGCTTAATACCGGGACCGTCGGGTGAGCAGTACTTC	CASSLIPGPSGEQYF
TRBD2	TRBV25-1	TRBJ2-5	.	TGTGCCAGCAGTGACCTTAGCGGGGGACAAGAGACCCAGTACTTC	CASSDLSGGQETQYF
.	TRBV5-6	TRBJ2-6	.	TGTGCCAGCAGCTTGGGGCTGTTCTCTGGGGCCAACGTCCTGACTTTC	CASSLGLFSGANVLTF
.	TRBV5-1	TRBJ2-2	.	TGCGCCAGCGGAAGCTCCACGAACACCGGGGAGCTGTTTTTT	CASGSSTNTGELFF
TRBD1	TRBV23-1	TRBJ2-5	.	TGCGCCAGCAGTCAATCCGGAGAGGACAGGGGGGGAGAGACCCAGTACTTC	CASSQSGEDRGGETQYF
.	TRBV6-6	TRBJ1-1	.	TGTGCCAGCAGACGCCCCACAGGGAACACTGAAGCTTTCTTT	CASRRPTGNTEAFF
TRBD1	TRBV7-8	TRBJ2-7	.	TGTGCCAGCAGCGGGACAGGGAAATCCTACGAGCAGTACTTC	CASSGTGKSYEQYF
TRBD2	TRBV5-1	TRBJ2-3	.	TGCGCCAGCAGCTTGGCACTAGCGGGTAGCACAGATACGCAGTATTTT	CASSLALAGSTDTQYF
TRBD2	TRBV18	TRBJ2-3	.	TGTGCCAGCTCACCCGCGGGAGGAACAGATACGCAGTATTTT	CASSPAGGTDTQYF
.	TRBV2	TRBJ2-5	.	TGTGCCAGCAGTGAACTTGGGCCTCAAGAGACCCAGTACTTC	CASSELGPQETQYF
.	TRBV25-1	TRBJ2-7	.	TGTGCCAGCAGTGAATCCGGGGTTCGGGCCTCCCAGCAGTACTTC	CASSESGVRASQQYF
TRBD2	TRBV6-5	TRBJ2-5	.	TGTGCCAGCAGTCCAAGAGGGACTAGACGAGAGACCCAGTACTTC	CASSPRGTRRETQYF